The next 16 T cell receptor beta chains were all read from a single sample in a study of early T cells in non-severe SARS-CoV-2 infection. One entry per CDR3 protein, called by TCRdb with MiXCR from the 5' RACE reads. The sample lists roughly 80,000 distinct CDR3 sequences; 11% to 15% were seen once. Sequencing input: whole blood. These receptors were obtained from an adult who was a healthcare worker with PCR-confirmed SARS-CoV-2 infection or an uninfected control (not recorded which).

This clonotype was counted ten times or more. This chain links TRBV4-1 with TRBJ2-7, with D perhaps matching TRBD1 (6 bases). Germline loops: CDR1 MGHRA, CDR2 YSYEKL. V dropped 1 base and J dropped 1 base, with 8 bases sitting between them. The CDR3 covers 14 residues. CDR3 nucleotide sequence: TGCGCCAGCAGCCAAGTAACAGGGTCCTACGAGCAGTACTTC. Translated: CASSQVTGSYEQYF.

In its sample, this clonotype was seen many times. The chain carries TRBV2 and TRBJ2-3; D not resolved. The CDR3 covers 14 residues. Trimming stripped 8 bases from V and 0 bases from J, with 12 bases between. Germline lookup yields CDR1 SNHLY and CDR2 FYNNEI. Here the CDR3 reads CASRRIASTDTQYF. In DNA form, the CDR3 reads TGTGCCAGCCGCAGGATCGCCAGCACAGATACGCAGTATTTT. The entire variable domain, with the rest obtained from reference TRBV2 and TRBJ2-3, is as follows: EPEVTQTPSHQVTQMGQEVILRCVPISNHLYFYWYRQILGQKVEFLVSFYNNEISEKSEIFDDQFSVERPDGSNFTLKIRSTKLEDSAMYFCASRRIASTDTQYFGPGTRLTVL.

This clonotype was counted ten times or more. The chain uses TRBV6-1 and TRBJ2-1; 11 bases are shared with TRBD2. The CDR3 consists of 15 residues. The trim removed 5 bases at V and 8 bases at J, leaving 8 bases unmatched. CDR1 and CDR2 (germline): MNHNS, SASEGT. The CDR3 protein is CASSPLAGGPDEQFF. The CDR3, as DNA: TGTGCCAGCAGTCCGTTAGCGGGAGGGCCCGATGAGCAGTTCTTC.

This clonotype was recorded a few times. The rearrangement links TRBV13 to TRBJ2-3; D gene uncertain. V lost 3 bases and J lost 4, with 17 bases in between. The CDR3 spans 16 residues. In germline, CDR1 is PRHDT, CDR2 FYEKMQ (reference sequence). CDR3 sequence (DNA): TGTGCCAGCAGCTTTACATCCGAGGCCCGTCCAGATACGCAGTATTTT. Protein sequence: CASSFTSEARPDTQYF. Filled out from reference TRBV13 and TRBJ2-3, the complete variable domain reads AAGVIQSPRHLIKEKRETATLKCYPIPRHDTVYWYQQGPGQDPQFLISFYEKMQSDKGSIPDRFSAQQFSDYHSELNMSSLELGDSALYFCASSFTSEARPDTQYFGPGTRLTVL.

This clonotype occurred a few times. CDR3 amino acids: CASSRDRVTEAFF. The CDR3 coding sequence is TGTGCCAGCAGCCGAGACAGGGTGACTGAAGCTTTCTTT. The chain has TRBV5-4 and TRBJ1-1; 7 positions agree with TRBD1. The CDR3 has 13 residues. Looked up from germline, CDR1 is SGHNT and CDR2 is YYREEE (reference sequence). J gave up 5 bases and V 4 bases, and 5 bases lay outside the gene matches. Full variable domain (outside the CDR3, taken from reference TRBV5-4 and TRBJ1-1): ETGVTQSPTHLIKTRGQQVTLRCSSQSGHNTVSWYQQALGQGPQFIFQYYREEENGRGNFPPRFSGLQFPNYSSELNVNALELDDSALYLCASSRDRVTEAFFGQGTRLTVV.

In its sample, this clonotype was seen a few times. This chain joins TRBV5-1 and TRBJ2-7; 10 positions agree with TRBD2. The germline CDR1 and CDR2 sequences are SGHRS and YFSETQ. V lost 4 bases to trimming and J lost 6 bases; unmatched junction nucleotides: 10. The CDR3 extends over 15 amino acids. CDR3 in amino acids: CASSTFLAGVPEQYF. CDR3 nucleotide sequence: TGCGCCAGCAGCACCTTCCTAGCGGGAGTCCCCGAGCAGTACTTC.

This clonotype was seen only a few times. This chain connects TRBV29-1 to TRBJ1-5, with 8 bases identical to TRBD1. The germline V gene has CDR1 SQVTM and CDR2 ANQGSEA. The J segment lost 5 bases and the V segment lost 7 bases, leaving 7 bases of the junction unmatched. This CDR3 comprises 13 residues. This chain's CDR3 is CSAGQGVDQPQHF. The CDR3 DNA reads TGCAGCGCTGGACAGGGAGTGGATCAGCCCCAGCATTTT.

This clonotype was detected only a few times. The chain links TRBV2 to TRBJ2-7; either TRBD1 or TRBD2 may supply D (5 bases each). The germline V and J ends were trimmed by 5 bases and 7 bases, with 18 bases remaining between them. CDR1 and CDR2 (germline): SNHLY, FYNNEI. The CDR3 contains 14 residues. CDR3: CASSSPGTMGEQYF. The CDR3 DNA is TGTGCCAGCAGTTCCCCCGGGACCATGGGGGAGCAGTACTTC.

This clonotype was found a few times. This sequence joins TRBV6-5 and TRBJ2-3; TRBD1 might be the D (5 bases). This CDR3 spans 16 amino acids. Germline CDR1 MNHEY, CDR2 SVGAGI. V dropped 2 bases and J dropped 4 bases, with 16 bases sitting between them. This CDR3 reads CASSYKGPPQADTQYF. The CDR3 DNA follows: TGTGCCAGCAGTTACAAGGGCCCTCCACAGGCAGATACGCAGTATTTT.

With regard to this clonotype: An end of the junction does not agree with germline; a read error may underlie this. The chain employs TRBV3-1 and TRBJ2-4; no reliable D call. Germline assignment: CDR1 LGHDT and CDR2 YNNKEL (reference sequence). The CDR3 is 12 amino acids. The CDR3 reads CASSPGVKKPTF. The CDR3 DNA sequence: TGTGCCAGCAGCCCAGGCGTCAAGAAGCCCACATTC. Looking up the rest from reference TRBV3-1 and TRBJ2-4 gives the full variable domain: DTAVSQTPKYLVTQMGNDKSIKCEQNLGHDTMYWYKQDSKKFLKIMFSYNNKELIINETVPNRFSPKSPDKAHLNLHINSLELGDSAVYFCASSPGVKKPTFGAGTRLSVL.

This clonotype has just a few counts. V and J are TRBV5-6 and TRBJ1-6, with D unresolved. This CDR3 region has 12 residues. Per the germline V gene, CDR1 is SGHDT and CDR2 is YYEEEE. V was cut by 5 bases and J by 12 bases, with 12 bases left in between. Written as DNA, the CDR3 is TGTGCCAGCAGGACGCTACGTGGACCCCTCCACTTT. Its translation: CASRTLRGPLHF.

This clonotype was seen many times. The chain uses TRBV6-1 and TRBJ1-3; no definite D call. Germline CDR1 reads MNHNS; CDR2 reads SASEGT. The CDR3 consists of 14 residues. The V gene lost 1 base and the J gene lost 4 bases, with 8 bases spanning the gap. This CDR3 is CASSEDRGGNTIYF. In nucleotides, the CDR3 is TGTGCCAGCAGTGAAGACCGAGGAGGAAACACCATATATTTT.

The chain combines TRBV29-1 with TRBJ1-1; D is uncertain. The CDR3 has 14 residues. Between the trimmed V and J ends, which lost 0 bases and 5 bases, there was a span of 13 bases. Looked up from germline, CDR1 is SQVTM and CDR2 is ANQGSEA. The CDR3 spells CSVEDLEGKTEAFF. DNA of the CDR3: TGCAGCGTTGAAGATCTCGAGGGAAAGACTGAAGCTTTCTTT.

The chain links TRBV12-3 or TRBV12-4 to TRBJ2-4; D is tentatively TRBD1 or TRBD2 (5 bases each). With 2 bases removed from V and 7 bases from J, the gap between germline ends came to 6 bases. This CDR3 contains 12 residues. The CDR3 region is CASSLWGNIQYF. The DNA of the CDR3 is TGTGCCAGCAGTTTATGGGGGAACATTCAGTACTTC.

This clonotype was counted only a few times. V is TRBV24-1 and J is TRBJ2-7, with 10 bases aligning to TRBD2. Germline V gives CDR1 KGHDR, CDR2 SFDVKD. Trimming cost V 3 bases and J 4 bases; bases outside gene matches: 5. The CDR3 length is 15 residues. The CDR3 here is CATSDPRTSGYEQYF. The CDR3 DNA reads as TGTGCCACCAGTGATCCTAGGACTAGCGGATACGAGCAGTACTTC.

The chain combines TRBV3-1 with TRBJ1-2, with D perhaps TRBD1 (6 bases). The CDR3 is 13 residues long. Trimming stripped 0 bases from V and 8 bases from J, with 10 bases between. The V gene's germline CDR1 is LGHDT and CDR2 YNNKEL (reference sequence). In nucleotides, the CDR3 is TGTGCCAGCAGCCAAGAGGGGGCGCGAGGCTACACCTTC. Its translation is CASSQEGARGYTF.